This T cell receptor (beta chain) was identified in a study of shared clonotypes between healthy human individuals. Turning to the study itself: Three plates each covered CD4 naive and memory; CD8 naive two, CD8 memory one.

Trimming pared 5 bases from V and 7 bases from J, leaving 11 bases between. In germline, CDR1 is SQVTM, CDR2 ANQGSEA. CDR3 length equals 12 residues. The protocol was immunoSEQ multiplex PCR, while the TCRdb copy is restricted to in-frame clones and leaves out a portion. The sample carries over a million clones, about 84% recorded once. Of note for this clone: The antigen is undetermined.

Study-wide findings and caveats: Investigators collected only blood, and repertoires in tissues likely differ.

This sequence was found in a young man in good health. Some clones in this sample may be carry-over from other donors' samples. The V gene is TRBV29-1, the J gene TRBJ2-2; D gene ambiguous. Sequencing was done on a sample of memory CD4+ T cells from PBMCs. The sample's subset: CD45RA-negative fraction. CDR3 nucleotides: TGCAGCGTTCTCCCACAAAGCGGGGAGCTGTTTTTT. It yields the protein CSVLPQSGELFF.